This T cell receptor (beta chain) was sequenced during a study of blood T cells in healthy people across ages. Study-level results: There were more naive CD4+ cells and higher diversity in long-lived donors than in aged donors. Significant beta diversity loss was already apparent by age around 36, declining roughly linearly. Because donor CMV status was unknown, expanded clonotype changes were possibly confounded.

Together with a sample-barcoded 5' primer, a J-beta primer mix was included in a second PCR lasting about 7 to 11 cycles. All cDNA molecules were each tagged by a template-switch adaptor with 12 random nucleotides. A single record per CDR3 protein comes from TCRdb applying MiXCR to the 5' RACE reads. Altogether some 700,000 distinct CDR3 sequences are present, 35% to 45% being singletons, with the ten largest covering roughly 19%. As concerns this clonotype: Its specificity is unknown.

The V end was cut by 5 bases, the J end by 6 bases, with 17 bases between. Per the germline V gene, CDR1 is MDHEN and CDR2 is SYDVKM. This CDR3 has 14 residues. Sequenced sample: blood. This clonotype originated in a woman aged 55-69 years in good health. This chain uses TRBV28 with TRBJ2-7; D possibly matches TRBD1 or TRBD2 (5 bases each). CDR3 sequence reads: CASSASGGLVEQYF. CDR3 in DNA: TGTGCCAGCAGTGCCTCTGGGGGATTGGTCGAGCAGTACTTC. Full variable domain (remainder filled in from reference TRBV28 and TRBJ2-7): DVKVTQSSRYLVKRTGEKVFLECVQDMDHENMFWYRQDPGLGLRLIYFSYDVKMKEKGDIPEGYSVSREKKERFSLILESASTNQTSMYLCASSASGGLVEQYFGPGTRLTVT.